This TCR beta chain was identified in a study of CD8 T cells in Susac syndrome. The authors reverse transcribed roughly 0.5 to 1 ug RNA with random hexamers. One entry per CDR3 protein results from TCRdb running MiXCR on the immunoSEQ multiplex PCR reads. The sample has more than 100,000 distinct CDR3 sequences, just under 95% seen once; the top ten hold about 0.29%. The germline V gene has CDR1 LNHDA and CDR2 SQIVND (reference sequence). Between the trimmed V and J ends, which lost 3 bases and 2 bases, there was a span of 11 bases. CDR3 size: 14 residues. The study, taken as a whole, reports: In its TCR sequencing and HLA analysis, the study acknowledged that the number of individuals was relatively small. Susac-specific public clones found in total CD8+ repertoires numbered 15 to 20, and those in CD8+ TEMRA repertoires numbered about five.

As for this clonotype: Its antigen is still unknown.

This clonotype was sampled from a human donor with Susac syndrome. This chain connects TRBV19 to TRBJ2-7, with D perhaps being TRBD1 or TRBD2 (6 bases each). Sequencing input: CD8+ T cells from PBMCs. The CDR3, as DNA: TGTGCCAGTAGTATGGAGGGGGACCCCTACGAGCAGTACTTC. As protein: CASSMEGDPYEQYF.